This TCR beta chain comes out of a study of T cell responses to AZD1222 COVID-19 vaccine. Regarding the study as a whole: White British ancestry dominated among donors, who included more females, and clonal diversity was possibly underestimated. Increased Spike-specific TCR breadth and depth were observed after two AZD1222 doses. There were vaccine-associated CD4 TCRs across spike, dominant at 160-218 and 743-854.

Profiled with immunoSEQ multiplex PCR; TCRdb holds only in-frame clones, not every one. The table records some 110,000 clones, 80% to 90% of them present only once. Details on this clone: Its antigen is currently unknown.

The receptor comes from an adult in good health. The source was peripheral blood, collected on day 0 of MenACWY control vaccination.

This CDR3 reads CASSYFARYEYGYTF. The CDR3 DNA follows: TGTGCCAGCAGTTATTTTGCGCGATACGAGTATGGCTACACCTTC. The V call is TRBV6-6, the J call TRBJ1-2; D gene unclear. The V end was cut by 3 bases, the J end by 5 bases, with 16 bases between. Germline V CDR1 and CDR2: MNHNY, SVGAGI (reference sequence). The CDR3 spans 15 residues.